This T cell receptor beta chain was sequenced for a study of cytomegalovirus exposure and HLA in healthy donors. On this clone: Its antigen remains unknown.

Study observations and caveats: Reported results showed that the classifier diagnosed cytomegalovirus status with high specificity and sensitivity. Some public TCRs appeared in many individuals, while most sequences were rare.

The CDR3 is made up of 18 amino acids. The trim removed 0 bases at V and 4 bases at J, leaving 11 bases unmatched. The germline CDR1 and CDR2 sequences are SGDLS and YYNGEE. The protocol was immunoSEQ multiplex PCR, while the TCRdb copy is restricted to in-frame clones and leaves out a portion. The table shows around 70,000 clones, with about 95% occurring only once. V usage is TRBV9 and J usage is TRBJ2-1; 9 bases map to TRBD2. This sequence originates from a woman between 18 and 29 years old in good health and CMV-seronegative. The sequencing input was PBMCs. This CDR3 reads CASSVDGGGADYYNEQFF. The CDR3, as DNA: TGTGCCAGCAGCGTAGATGGCGGGGGGGCCGATTATTACAATGAGCAGTTCTTC.